The 23 T cell receptor beta chains presented below share a single source sample, sequenced in a study of control samples from healthy donors and cancer patients. Generated by immunoSEQ multiplex PCR, the TCRdb table keeps only in-frame clones and is missing some. The repertoire holds roughly 100,000 clones, with 92% as singletons. Material: blood. The receptors come from a woman under 30 in good health.

The chain recombines TRBV7-8 with TRBJ1-5, with a tentative D call TRBD1 (6 bases). Germline V lookup: CDR1 SGHVS, CDR2 FQNEAQ. CDR3 length equals 15 residues. V dropped 5 bases and J dropped 1 base, with 12 bases sitting between them. For the CDR3, the DNA is TGTGCCAGCAGCCTGGGGCAGGGGAGCAATCAGCCCCAGCATTTT. Its protein is CASSLGQGSNQPQHF.

The CDR3 reads CASSYSPSVEAFF. The CDR3, as DNA: TGTGCCAGCAGTTACAGCCCGTCGGTTGAAGCTTTCTTT. The chain has TRBV6-6 and TRBJ1-1; D remains unclear. This CDR3 has 13 amino acids. Trimming cost V 2 bases and J 7 bases, with 11 bases left between them. Germline values: CDR1 MNHNY, CDR2 SVGAGI (reference sequence).

The CDR3 loop reads CASSLDLPLGTVYNEQFF. The CDR3 DNA sequence: TGTGCCAGCAGCTTAGATCTTCCCCTCGGGACAGTATACAATGAGCAGTTCTTC. The chain employs TRBV11-3 and TRBJ2-1; TRBD1 matches at 7 bases. Germline assignment: CDR1 SGHNT and CDR2 YENEEA. Trimming took 0 bases from V and 4 from J; bases not matched to a gene: 12. This CDR3 is 18 amino acids long.

The V gene is TRBV6-5, the J gene TRBJ1-5; 10 bases are a match to TRBD1. V shed 8 bases, J shed 4 bases, and the junction held 5 bases outside the gene matches. This CDR3 has 14 amino acids. Germline V gene lookup returns CDR1 MNHEY and CDR2 SVGAGI. DNA of the CDR3: TGTGCCAGCTCCAGGGACAGGGGTAATCAGCCCCAGCATTTT. Its translation: CASSRDRGNQPQHF.

The chain carries TRBV5-4 and TRBJ2-1, with 11 bases identical to TRBD2. V lost 1 base to trimming and J lost 4 bases; unmatched junction nucleotides: 4. The V gene's germline CDR1 is SGHNT and CDR2 YYREEE (reference sequence). The CDR3 consists of 16 residues. The CDR3: CASSLKGLAAYNEQFF. Here the CDR3 DNA reads TGTGCCAGCAGCTTGAAGGGACTAGCGGCATACAATGAGCAGTTCTTC.

The CDR3 nucleotides read TGTGCCAGCAGCTTAAGGGGAAGGAACACTGAAGCTTTCTTT. This sequence encodes CASSLRGRNTEAFF. This chain connects TRBV7-9 to TRBJ1-1; weak D call: TRBD1 (5 bases). Trimming shortened V by 2 bases and J by 1 base, and 8 bases separated the two germline ends. The CDR3 runs 14 residues. From germline, CDR1 is SEHNR and CDR2 FQNEAQ (reference sequence).

The chain carries TRBV5-6 and TRBJ1-1; D not resolved. Per the germline V gene, CDR1 is SGHDT and CDR2 is YYEEEE. Trimming removed 3 bases at V and 3 bases at J, with 9 bases between. CDR3 length: 13 amino acids. CDR3 residues: CASSWSPHTEAFF. In DNA form, the CDR3 reads TGTGCCAGCAGCTGGAGCCCCCACACTGAAGCTTTCTTT.

This rearrangement joins TRBV6-6 to TRBJ1-4; D ambiguous. The V gene lost 8 bases and the J gene lost 8 bases, with 6 bases spanning the gap. Germline values: CDR1 MNHNY, CDR2 SVGAGI (reference sequence). The CDR3 runs to 10 residues. CDR3 sequence reads: CASSHEKLFF. In DNA, the CDR3 is TGTGCCAGCTCCCACGAAAAACTGTTTTTT.

The genes are TRBV19 and TRBJ2-3, with D uncertain. From germline, CDR1 is LNHDA and CDR2 SQIVND (reference sequence). V was pared by 5 bases and J by 3 bases, with 18 bases between. The CDR3 sequence is 16 residues long. CDR3 bases: TGTGCCAGTAGTCCCGAAGCACTGATGGGTACAGATACGCAGTATTTT. It yields the protein CASSPEALMGTDTQYF.

The V gene is TRBV21-1, the J gene TRBJ2-2; TRBD2 is the table's D call and was not checked against the DNA. TRBV21-1 counts as a pseudogene. The CDR3 is made up of 18 amino acids. For the CDR3, the DNA is TGTGCCAGCAGCCGGGCGCTCGTAGCGGGAGGGAGGACCGGGGAGCTGTTTTTT. It codes for CASSRALVAGGRTGELFF.

The chain joins TRBV5-1 to TRBJ1-2; TRBD1 is a possible D gene (6 bases). In germline, CDR1 is SGHRS, CDR2 YFSETQ. The CDR3 contains 14 residues. V lost 4 bases to trimming and J lost 6 bases, with 16 bases between them. DNA for the CDR3: TGCGCCAGCAGCCCCCAACAGTACAGGGATGGCTACACCTTC. Translating gives CASSPQQYRDGYTF.

This clone was observed a single time. V gene TRBV6-5 combines with J gene TRBJ1-6; D call uncertain. The germline V gene encodes CDR1 MNHEY and CDR2 SVGAGI. This CDR3 is 13 amino acids long. Trimming pared 0 bases from V and 10 bases from J, leaving 7 bases between. The CDR3 sequence is CASSYSPSSPLHF. The CDR3 region has the DNA TGTGCCAGCAGTTACTCACCCTCCTCACCCCTCCACTTT.

V gene TRBV11-1 combines with J gene TRBJ1-2, with TRBD1 identical over 7 bases. Germline V gene data show CDR1 as SGHAT and CDR2 as FQDESV (reference sequence). The length of the CDR3 is 15 residues. J gave up 4 bases and V 1 base, and 6 bases lay outside the gene matches. The CDR3 coding sequence is TGTGCCAGCAGCTTAGAGGCAGGGGGAAGCTATGGCTACACCTTC. Its protein product is CASSLEAGGSYGYTF.

The gene calls are TRBV19 and TRBJ2-5; 7 bases line up with TRBD2. V trimming: 3 bases; J trimming: 0 bases; junction bases outside the gene matches: 10. The CDR3 loop spans 17 amino acids. CDR1 and CDR2 (germline): LNHDA, SQIVND (reference sequence). The CDR3 sequence: CASSIPAGAGHQETQYF. In DNA form, the CDR3 reads TGTGCCAGTAGTATCCCCGCGGGAGCGGGGCACCAAGAGACCCAGTACTTC.

This clone came up once. The chain uses TRBV30 and TRBJ1-1, with D hard to call. Germline V gene lookup returns CDR1 GTSNPN and CDR2 SVGIG (reference sequence). The CDR3 length is 15 residues. V was pared by 0 bases and J by 1 base, with 12 bases between. CDR3 region: CAWSVRGWKNTEAFF. Here the CDR3 DNA reads TGTGCCTGGAGTGTACGTGGGTGGAAGAACACTGAAGCTTTCTTT.

The chain employs TRBV19 and TRBJ2-1; 11 nucleotides align to TRBD2. The CDR3 consists of 14 residues. Germline V gene data show CDR1 as LNHDA and CDR2 as SQIVND (reference sequence). V dropped 7 bases and J dropped 10; count of bases not matched to a gene: 9. The DNA for the CDR3 is TGTGCCAGTATGCGGGCTAGCGGGGGGCAGGAGCAGTTCTTC. Translating it yields CASMRASGGQEQFF.

The chain couples TRBV6-1 to TRBJ2-7; no firm D call. The length of the CDR3 is 13 residues. From germline, CDR1 is MNHNS and CDR2 SASEGT. V lost 1 base and J lost 2, with 6 bases in between. CDR3 nucleotide sequence: TGTGCCAGCAGTGAAGAGGAGACCTACGAGCAGTACTTC. This codes for CASSEEETYEQYF.

CDR3: CASSLSNTLNTEAFF. For the CDR3, the DNA is TGTGCCAGCAGCTTATCAAACACACTGAACACTGAAGCTTTCTTT. V gene TRBV7-2 combines with J gene TRBJ1-1; D remains unclear. The CDR3 runs to 15 residues. V was pared by 2 bases and J by 0 bases, with 10 bases between. Germline CDR1 reads SGHTA; CDR2 reads FQGNSA.

The chain is built from TRBV7-8 and TRBJ2-7; D possibly corresponds to TRBD1 (5 bases). CDR3 length: 14 amino acids. Germline lookup yields CDR1 SGHVS and CDR2 FQNEAQ. Deletions cut 2 bases from V and 2 bases from J, with 10 bases between. The CDR3 region has the DNA TGTGCCAGCAGCTTAAGGGGCGGAGCCTACGAGCAGTACTTC. This encodes CASSLRGGAYEQYF.

The chain links TRBV10-2 to TRBJ2-3; tentative D call: TRBD2 (5 bases). Germline V gene data show CDR1 as WSHSY and CDR2 as SAAADI. The CDR3 spans 15 residues. With 8 bases removed from V and 1 base from J, the gap between germline ends came to 16 bases. The CDR3 nucleotides are TGCGCCAGCGCCGGCGGGCCAATCCGCACAGATACGCAGTATTTT. Protein: CASAGGPIRTDTQYF.

This clone has just one count. This chain connects TRBV6-5 to TRBJ2-1; D may be TRBD2 (5 bases). V gave up 6 bases and J gave up 0 bases, with 12 bases separating them. Germline V gene sequence: CDR1 MNHEY, CDR2 SVGAGI. The CDR3 is 15 amino acids. The CDR3: CASRKPGSSYNEQFF. CDR3 DNA sequence: TGTGCCAGCAGGAAGCCGGGAAGCTCCTACAATGAGCAGTTCTTC.

The chain has TRBV6-5 and TRBJ2-7; D gene ambiguous. CDR3 size: 13 residues. The ends were cut back, 0 bases at V and 7 bases at J, with 10 bases in the middle. Germline CDR1 is MNHEY and CDR2 is SVGAGI. CDR3 sequence: CASSYSAVEEQYF. Written as DNA, the CDR3 is TGTGCCAGCAGTTACTCGGCCGTAGAAGAGCAGTACTTC.

The chain combines TRBV9 with TRBJ1-4; D unresolved. This CDR3 spans 16 amino acids. Germline lookup yields CDR1 SGDLS and CDR2 YYNGEE. V dropped 2 bases and J dropped 0 bases, with 11 bases sitting between them. In DNA form, the CDR3 reads TGTGCCAGCAGCGTCGCTCCCCTTACAACTAATGAAAAACTGTTTTTT. It codes for CASSVAPLTTNEKLFF.